Sequencing of this T cell receptor (beta chain) was carried out in a study of T cell responses to AZD1222 COVID-19 vaccine (dated by TCRdb to the early 2020s). With respect to the entire study: Because spike-specific TCR depth and breadth did not differ between the two schedules, AZD1222 recipients who got a second dose at roughly 4 weeks were pooled with those who got a second dose at roughly 12 weeks. Enrollment into the trials was organized by age into subgroups of 18-55, 56-69 and 70-plus years, and those subgroups contained around 150, 28 and 57 TCR-sequenced participants, respectively. A total of about 230 trial participants underwent TCR sequencing, of whom roughly 210 received two doses of AZD1222 and about 25 received two doses of the MenACWY control vaccine.

Read against the paper, the sample's time point label means: baseline before first vaccination. The vaccinee samples were drawn from two UK trials, COV001 and COV002, one of which was a single-blind randomized controlled phase 2/3 trial testing AZD1222 (ChAdOx1 nCoV-19) in healthy adults. For TCRbeta chain sequencing, PBMC samples from trial participants were taken at day 0 and at day 28 after the second dose. The CDR3 has 14 amino acids, counting the end cysteine and phenylalanine. The DNA shown is the 42-base CDR3, in frame from base 1. V and J lose 5 bases and 5 bases, and a span of 15 bases separates them. For CDR1 and CDR2, the germline V gene lists SGHAT and FQNNGV. As for this clone: The antigen it recognizes is unknown. Per-nucleotide qualities are absent, and no much larger clonotype sits a single base away.

What the research found in general, with its limitations: Participants were mostly white British, with more females than males. The authors suggested clonal diversity may have been underestimated. In the small 56-69-year group, the increase in depth fell short of significance, most likely because of low power. Because no day 14 peak-response samples were available, repertoires were characterized only after the peak T cell response. Only a handful of AZD1222 recipients were SARS-CoV-2 seropositive at baseline, limiting conclusions about previously exposed vaccinees. A significant rise in spike-specific TCR breadth and depth was observed after two AZD1222 doses relative to day 0 and relative to MenACWY recipients. CD4 TCRs associated with the vaccine covered the entire spike protein, and the dominant responses were in regions 160-218 and 743-854. Epitopes outside the regions mutated in the B.1.351 and B.1.1.7 variants were reportedly recognized by nearly half of the unique spike-specific TCRs.

The CDR3 regions of human TCRbeta chains were analyzed by immunosequencing. The original pipeline was this. TCRs in the repertoires were compared against a reference library of SARS-CoV-2-specific TCRs that had been generated with the MIRA antigen-specificity platform. Breadth was defined as the fraction of unique TCRs that were SARS-CoV-2-associated, and depth was defined as the fraction of total T cells that were SARS-CoV-2-associated. Using the MIRA data, each spike-specific TCR was assigned both to the spike region to which the TCR was reactive and to a CD4 or CD8 class. Log10-transformed breadth and depth values were compared by one-way ANOVA with Sidak's multiple comparisons tests. The table comes from immuneACCESS by way of TCRdb, which keeps in-frame sequences with V and J called. Part of the clones is missing from these tables; in studies checked, under half for an unresolved V gene and the rest for unknown reasons. Clonal size and the V and J genes are those of that table, whereas D and trimming came from the DNA. The sample table lists 95,000 to 150,000 clones, about nine tenths of them with a count of one. Roughly 7.8% of the sample belongs to the ten largest clones.

Sequences were derived from peripheral blood, sampled on day 0 of AZD1222 vaccination. The TCR originated in an adult in good health. The chain employs TRBV11-2 and TRBJ1-1; TRBD1 is possibly the D segment (5 matching bases). This receptor has the CDR3 CASSPSGVQTEAFF. The sequence in DNA is TGTGCCAGCAGCCCCTCGGGGGTACAGACTGAAGCTTTCTTT.